This passage covers 27 T cell receptor beta chains from one sample sequenced in a study of blood T cells in healthy people across ages. A second roughly 6 to 11 cycle PCR used barcoded and J-beta primers. From the 5' RACE reads, TCRdb called clonotypes with MiXCR, one entry per CDR3 protein. The repertoire has a few hundred thousand distinct CDR3 sequences, 27% of them found once; the top ten carry less than 20%. Sample: blood. The receptors derive from a woman aged 70-85 years in good health.

This sequence joins TRBV7-9 and TRBJ2-7; D not resolved. V shed 4 bases and J shed 7 bases, with 11 bases lying between them. The V gene's germline CDR1 is SEHNR and CDR2 FQNEAQ (reference sequence). CDR3 length: 12 residues. The CDR3 coding sequence is TGTGCCAGCAGCTGGACCCTTGGGGAGCAGTACTTC. Protein sequence: CASSWTLGEQYF.

The CDR3 region has the DNA TGTGCCAGCAATCAAAACAGGGTTGGAGGCTACACCTTC. This encodes CASNQNRVGGYTF. The rearrangement joins TRBV12-3 or TRBV12-4 to TRBJ1-2, with D perhaps matching TRBD1 (6 bases). Between the trimmed V and J ends, which lost 7 bases and 8 bases, there was a span of 17 bases. The length of the CDR3 is 13 residues.

The rearrangement uses TRBV5-1 and TRBJ2-1; weak D call: TRBD2 (5 bases). V dropped 0 bases and J dropped 3 bases, with 7 bases sitting between them. The V gene's germline CDR1 is SGHRS and CDR2 YFSETQ. The CDR3 covers 14 residues. CDR3 in amino acids: CASSLGTLYNEQFF. The CDR3 DNA sequence: TGCGCCAGCAGCTTGGGGACTCTCTACAATGAGCAGTTCTTC.

The genes are TRBV10-3 and TRBJ2-5, with TRBD2 matching 10 bases. V was pared by 10 bases and J by 3 bases, with 11 bases of the junction left unmatched. CDR1 and CDR2 from the germline V gene are ENHRY and SYGVKD. CDR3 size: 15 residues. The CDR3 DNA reads TGTGCCACCCGAACTGCTAGCGGGGGAGAAGAGACCCAGTACTTC. The encoded protein is CATRTASGGEETQYF.

This chain uses TRBV10-3 with TRBJ2-2; TRBD1 matches 11 bases. In germline, CDR1 is ENHRY, CDR2 SYGVKD. CDR3 length: 15 residues. Germline trimming cut 4 bases from V and 4 bases from J; bases unmatched to any gene: 2. The DNA of the CDR3 is TGTGCCATCAGTGGGACAGGGGGCCCCACCGGGGAGCTGTTTTTT. Protein sequence: CAISGTGGPTGELFF.

This clonotype has more than one count but fewer than ten. The chain carries TRBV20-1 and TRBJ2-5; tentatively, D is TRBD1 (5 bases). Trimming stripped 5 bases from V and 2 bases from J, with 6 bases between. This CDR3 contains 11 residues. Germline-derived CDR1 and CDR2 are DFQATT and SNEGSKA (reference sequence). CDR3 coding DNA: TGCAGTGCTTACAGGCAAGAGACCCAGTACTTC. Its protein is CSAYRQETQYF.

This chain uses TRBV5-1 with TRBJ2-3, with D perhaps matching TRBD2 (5 bases). The V end lost 3 bases, the J end lost 4 bases, and 15 bases lay between the germline ends. Germline CDR1 reads SGHRS; CDR2 reads YFSETQ. This CDR3 spans 15 amino acids. CDR3: CASSSGWWGADTQYF. Here the CDR3 DNA reads TGCGCCAGCAGCTCGGGGTGGTGGGGTGCAGATACGCAGTATTTT. Using reference TRBV5-1 and TRBJ2-3 for the parts outside the CDR3, the full variable domain is KAGVTQTPRYLIKTRGQQVTLSCSPISGHRSVSWYQQTPGQGLQFLFEYFSETQRNKGNFPGRFSGRQFSNSRSEMNVSTLELGDSALYLCASSSGWWGADTQYFGPGTRLTVL.

V is TRBV29-1 and J is TRBJ1-2; possibly TRBD1 for D (5 bases). Germline CDR1 and CDR2: SQVTM and ANQGSEA. The ends were cut back, 7 bases at V and 8 bases at J, with 29 bases in the middle. The CDR3 loop spans 16 amino acids. CDR3 protein: CSALYYEAGTFLGYTF. The CDR3 nucleotides read TGCAGCGCCCTCTATTACGAAGCCGGGACCTTTCTAGGCTACACCTTC.

There are a few counts of this clonotype. The chain uses TRBV18 and TRBJ2-5, with 7 bases that match TRBD1. This CDR3 is built from 13 residues. Germline V gene data show CDR1 as KGHSH and CDR2 as LQKENI. With 2 bases clipped from V and 3 bases from J, the junction kept 0 bases outside the gene matches. The CDR3 sequence: CASSPGQEETQYF. In nucleotides, the CDR3 is TGTGCCAGCTCACCAGGACAGGAAGAGACCCAGTACTTC.

As to this clonotype: At one of its ends the junction is not consistent with the germline gene, which may arise from a read error. The gene calls are TRBV9 and TRBJ2-7; D may correspond to TRBD1 or TRBD2 (5 bases each). The CDR3 sequence is 15 residues long. Germline loops: CDR1 SGDLS, CDR2 YYNGEE. The CDR3 loop is CTSSPPLGTRDEQYF. The CDR3 DNA follows: TGTACCAGCAGCCCTCCTCTGGGGACGCGTGACGAGCAGTACTTC.

V gene TRBV7-3 combines with J gene TRBJ1-1; D ambiguous. The CDR3 is made up of 13 amino acids. Germline V lookup: CDR1 SGHTA, CDR2 FQGTGA. V was cut by 6 bases and J by 5 bases, with 13 bases left in between. CDR3 region: CASSGSWLTEAFF. The CDR3 region has the DNA TGTGCCAGCAGTGGGTCGTGGCTGACTGAAGCTTTCTTT.

The table lists this clonotype with a count of one. A read error may produce the germline difference seen at one junction end. The V and J genes are TRBV20-1 and TRBJ1-2; perhaps TRBD1 as D (5 bases). The CDR3 runs 13 residues. Germline V gene data show CDR1 as DFQATT and CDR2 as SNEGSKA (reference sequence). The CDR3 DNA sequence: TGCAGTGCCGTCCCGGGGGGTAGCTATGGCCACACCTTC. Amino acid sequence: CSAVPGGSYGHTF.

A few counts support this clonotype. A read error may account for a junction end that differs from germline. V usage is TRBV12-3 or TRBV12-4 and J usage is TRBJ1-5, with unresolved D. The CDR3 consists of 13 residues. The chain's CDR3 is CAGSFSSNQPQHF. In DNA form, the CDR3 reads TGTGCCGGCAGTTTTTCCAGCAATCAGCCCCAGCATTTT.

The chain combines TRBV7-3 with TRBJ2-1; tentatively, D is TRBD1 (6 bases). With 4 bases removed from V and 3 bases from J, the gap between germline ends came to 13 bases. The CDR3 has 15 residues. Per the germline V gene, CDR1 is SGHTA and CDR2 is FQGTGA. CDR3 DNA sequence: TGTGCCAGCAGCTCAGGGGCGAATCGCTACAATGAGCAGTTCTTC. Translation: CASSSGANRYNEQFF.

This clonotype was seen a handful of times. The chain joins TRBV4-3 to TRBJ2-2; 8 nucleotides line up with TRBD1. V shed 5 bases, J shed 6 bases, and the junction held 2 bases outside the gene matches. CDR1 is LGHNA, CDR2 YSLEER, per germline. The length of the CDR3 is 13 residues. In DNA, the CDR3 is TGCGCCAGCAGCATACAGGGGGCCGGGGAGCTGTTTTTT. Translated: CASSIQGAGELFF.

This chain connects TRBV28 to TRBJ2-1; 8 bases map to TRBD2. This CDR3 comprises 13 residues. Germline V lookup: CDR1 MDHEN, CDR2 SYDVKM. After removal of 5 bases from V and 12 bases from J, the junction contained 9 bases not matched to a gene. This CDR3 reads CASSGYGGAGQFF. In DNA, the CDR3 is TGTGCCAGCAGTGGCTACGGGGGGGCCGGGCAGTTCTTC.

The CDR3 nucleotides read TGTGCCAGCAGCGTGAACTCGGACGGATACAATGAGCAGTTCTTC. This translates into CASSVNSDGYNEQFF. This chain connects TRBV7-3 to TRBJ2-5, with D hard to call. The DNA end is a closer match to TRBJ2-1, so the J assignment may be wrong. CDR1 and CDR2 (germline): SGHTA, FQGTGA. CDR3 length: 15 amino acids.

This sequence joins TRBV3-1 and TRBJ1-4; the match to TRBD1 covers 8 bases. The CDR3 runs 14 residues. Trimming cost V 2 bases and J 5 bases; bases outside gene matches: 1. CDR1 is LGHDT and CDR2 is YNNKEL in the germline V gene (reference sequence). The CDR3 region is CASSQRTGNEKLFF. The CDR3 bases are TGTGCCAGCAGCCAAAGGACAGGGAATGAAAAACTGTTTTTT.

J is TRBJ1-1 and V is TRBV20-1; D may be TRBD1 (6 bases). V lost 2 bases and J 5 bases, leaving 15 bases between the germline ends. The CDR3 runs to 14 residues. Germline values: CDR1 DFQATT, CDR2 SNEGSKA (reference sequence). The CDR3 protein is CSARSRGFRTEAFF. DNA for the CDR3: TGCAGTGCTAGATCAAGGGGGTTCCGGACTGAAGCTTTCTTT.

This chain uses TRBV9 with TRBJ2-2; perhaps TRBD2 as D (6 bases). The CDR3 contains 15 residues. The V end was cut by 2 bases, the J end by 2 bases, with 10 bases between. CDR1 and CDR2 (germline): SGDLS, YYNGEE. This chain's CDR3 is CASSVADYNTGELFF. DNA of the CDR3: TGTGCCAGCAGCGTCGCGGACTATAACACCGGGGAGCTGTTTTTT.

This clonotype was observed a handful of times. The chain uses TRBV20-1 and TRBJ2-1, with D possibly TRBD1 on 5 matching bases. V gave up 5 bases and J gave up 6 bases, with 11 bases separating them. Germline V CDR1 and CDR2: DFQATT, SNEGSKA (reference sequence). The CDR3 runs 12 residues. CDR3 bases: TGCAGTGCTGAGCTGGGGCTCAATGAGCAGTTCTTC. Its translation: CSAELGLNEQFF.

In this sample, this clonotype turned up a few times. This chain links TRBV7-2 with TRBJ2-6; D remains ambiguous. Trimming cost V 1 base and J 0 bases, with 16 bases left between them. The CDR3 totals 19 residues. CDR1 SGHTA and CDR2 FQGNSA come from the germline V gene. As DNA, the CDR3 is TGTGCCAGCAGCTTAGGGGGTCCGGGTCTCGGCTCTGGGGCCAACGTCCTGACTTTC. Amino acids: CASSLGGPGLGSGANVLTF. Complete variable domain (other parts from reference TRBV7-2 and TRBJ2-6): GAGVSQSPSNKVTEKGKDVELRCDPISGHTALYWYRQSLGQGLEFLIYFQGNSAPDKSGLPSDRFSAERTGGSVSTLTIQRTQQEDSAVYLCASSLGGPGLGSGANVLTFGAGSRLTVL.

The chain joins TRBV7-6 to TRBJ1-1; the match to TRBD1 covers 7 bases. The CDR3 is made up of 13 amino acids. Losses at the gene ends were 5 bases for V and 7 bases for J; bases not matched to a gene: 7. Germline V gene lookup returns CDR1 SGHVS and CDR2 FNYEAQ. CDR3 DNA sequence: TGTGCCAGCAGCCCCCGGGACAGTCTTGAAGCTTTCTTT. As protein: CASSPRDSLEAFF.

For this clonotype: The germline gene is not matched at one end of the junction; a read error may be the cause. The chain has TRBV5-1 and TRBJ1-5; tentatively, D is TRBD1 (6 bases). Per the germline V gene, CDR1 is SGHRS and CDR2 is YFSETQ. The CDR3 length is 14 residues. The CDR3 protein is CAGSLASGDQPQHF. The DNA of the CDR3 is TGCGCCGGCAGCTTGGCGTCAGGGGATCAGCCCCAGCATTTT.

The J gene is TRBJ2-6, the V gene TRBV6-6; a possible D gene is TRBD1 (6 bases). There are 12 residues in the CDR3. Germline V gene lookup returns CDR1 MNHNY and CDR2 SVGAGI (reference sequence). V dropped 6 bases and J dropped 10 bases, with 10 bases sitting between them. The CDR3 DNA is TGTGCCAGCAGGCAGGGGCCGAACGTCCTGACTTTC. Its protein is CASRQGPNVLTF.

V gene TRBV12-3 or TRBV12-4 combines with J gene TRBJ2-7; D is unclear. There are 13 residues in the CDR3. The V end was cut by 7 bases, the J end by 7 bases, with 17 bases between. CDR3 in amino acids: CASTPGVAGEQYF. CDR3 DNA: TGTGCCAGCACCCCCGGCGTTGCCGGGGAGCAGTACTTC.

This rearrangement joins TRBV7-8 to TRBJ2-1; tentative D call: TRBD2 (5 bases). V lost 5 bases to trimming and J lost 0 bases, with 14 bases between them. CDR1 and CDR2 from the germline V gene are SGHVS and FQNEAQ. This CDR3 is built from 16 residues. CDR3 region: CASSPYRSGSYNEQFF. The CDR3 DNA reads as TGTGCCAGCAGCCCCTATAGGAGCGGCTCCTACAATGAGCAGTTCTTC.